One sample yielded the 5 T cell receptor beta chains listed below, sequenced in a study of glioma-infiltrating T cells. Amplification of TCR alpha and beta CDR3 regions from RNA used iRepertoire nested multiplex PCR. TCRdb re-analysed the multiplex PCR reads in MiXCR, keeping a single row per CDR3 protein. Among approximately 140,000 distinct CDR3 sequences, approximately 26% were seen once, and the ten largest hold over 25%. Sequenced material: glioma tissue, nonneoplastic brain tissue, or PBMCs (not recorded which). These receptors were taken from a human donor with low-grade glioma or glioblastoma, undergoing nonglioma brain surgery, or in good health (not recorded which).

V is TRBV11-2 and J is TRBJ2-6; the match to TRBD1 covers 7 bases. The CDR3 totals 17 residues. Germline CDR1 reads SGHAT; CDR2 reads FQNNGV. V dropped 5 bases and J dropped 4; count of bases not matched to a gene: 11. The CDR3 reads CASSPVEGAGGANVLTF. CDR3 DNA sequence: TGTGCCAGCAGCCCGGTAGAGGGGGCAGGGGGGGCCAACGTCCTGACTTTC.

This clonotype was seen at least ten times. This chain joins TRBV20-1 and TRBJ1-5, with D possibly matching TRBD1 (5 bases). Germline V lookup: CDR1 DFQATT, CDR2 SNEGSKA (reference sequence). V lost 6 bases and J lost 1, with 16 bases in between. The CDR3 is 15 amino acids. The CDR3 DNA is TGCAGTGCCCCCCGAGGGGACGGAAGCAATCAGCCCCAGCATTTT. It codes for CSAPRGDGSNQPQHF.

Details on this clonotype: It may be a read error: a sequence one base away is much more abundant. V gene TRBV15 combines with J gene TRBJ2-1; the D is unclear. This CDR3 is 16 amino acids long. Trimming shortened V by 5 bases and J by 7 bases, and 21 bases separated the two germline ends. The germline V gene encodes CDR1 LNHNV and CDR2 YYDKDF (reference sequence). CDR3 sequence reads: CATSHTQSVLWNEQFF. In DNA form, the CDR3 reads TGTGCCACCAGCCATACCCAATCTGTGTTGTGGAATGAGCAGTTCTTC.

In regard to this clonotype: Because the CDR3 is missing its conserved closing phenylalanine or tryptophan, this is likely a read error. The DNA of the CDR3 is TGTGCCAGCAGCTTAGGACGCACCTACAAGAATACTGAAGCTTTCTCT. It encodes CASSLGRTYKNTEAFS. The rearrangement joins TRBV7-2 to TRBJ1-1; unclear D gene. V shed 1 base and J shed 5 bases, with 17 bases lying between them. Germline V gene sequence: CDR1 SGHTA, CDR2 FQGNSA. The CDR3 consists of 16 residues.

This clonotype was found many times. This chain's CDR3 is CASSPADRAYNEQFF. The CDR3 bases are TGTGCCAGCTCACCGGCGGACAGGGCGTACAATGAGCAGTTCTTC. The chain joins TRBV18 to TRBJ2-1; 8 bases align to TRBD1. CDR3 size: 15 residues. CDR1 is KGHSH and CDR2 is LQKENI in the germline V gene. Trimming at V came to 3 bases and at J to 4 bases, leaving 5 bases not matched to a gene.